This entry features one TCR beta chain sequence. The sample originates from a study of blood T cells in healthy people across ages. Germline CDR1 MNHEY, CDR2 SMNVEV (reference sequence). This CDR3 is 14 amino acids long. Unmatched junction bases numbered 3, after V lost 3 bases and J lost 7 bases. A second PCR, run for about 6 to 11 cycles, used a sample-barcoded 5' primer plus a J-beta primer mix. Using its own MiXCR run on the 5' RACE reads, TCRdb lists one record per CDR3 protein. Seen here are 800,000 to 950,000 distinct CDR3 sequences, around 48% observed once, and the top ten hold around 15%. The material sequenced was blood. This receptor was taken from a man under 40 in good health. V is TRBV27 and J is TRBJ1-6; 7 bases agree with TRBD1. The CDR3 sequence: CASSFDRVNSPLHF. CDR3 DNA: TGTGCCAGCAGTTTTGACAGGGTAAATTCACCCCTCCACTTT.